The T cell receptor beta chain described here comes from a study of blood T cells in healthy people across ages. Looking at the study overall: In model experiments, template switching was able to capture about one barcoded beta molecule for every two T cells that were present.

Next came a second PCR, run for roughly 6 to 11 cycles, which used a sample-barcoded 5' primer along with a J-beta primer mix. TCRdb fed the 5' RACE reads into MiXCR, producing one record per CDR3 protein. The repertoire has 500,000 to 600,000 distinct CDR3 sequences, approximately 25% of them found once; the top ten carry around a sixth. General observations from the study: Naive and antigen-experienced cells were not separated, limiting conclusive comparison. One million T cells yielded diversity estimates that were considered underestimates. The long-lived group displayed more naive CD4+ cells, plus higher diversity, than the aged donors did.

Note on this clonotype: Its antigen is unknown.

The CDR3 runs to 15 residues. Germline loops: CDR1 SGHTA, CDR2 FQGTGA. Trimming cost V 2 bases and J 4 bases, with 12 bases left between them. The gene calls are TRBV7-3 and TRBJ1-3; a possible D gene is TRBD1 (5 bases). This receptor was taken from a woman in her sixties or seventies in good health. The sequencing input was blood. As DNA, the CDR3 is TGTGCCAGCAGCTTAGCAGGGTCGGGAGGAAACACCATATATTTT. This encodes CASSLAGSGGNTIYF. The full variable domain, completed using reference TRBV7-3 and TRBJ1-3, is GAGVSQTPSNKVTEKGKYVELRCDPISGHTALYWYRQSLGQGPEFLIYFQGTGAADDSGLPNDRFFAVRPEGSVSTLKIQRTERGDSAVYLCASSLAGSGGNTIYFGEGSWLTVV.